The 7 T cell receptor beta chains listed next were all sequenced from one sample in a study of control samples from healthy donors and cancer patients. Assay used: immunoSEQ multiplex PCR; TCRdb lists only in-frame clones, some missing. The top ten hold approximately 4% of the sample, which has about 160,000 clones, 93% seen once. Sample: blood. The origin of the receptors is a woman aged 60 to 75 in good health.

The chain uses TRBV6-8 and TRBJ1-2; D gene unclear. The length of the CDR3 is 18 residues. Germline CDR1 and CDR2: MNHGY and SAAAGT. Trimming left V 0 bases short and J 2 bases short, with 19 bases between. Here the CDR3 DNA reads TGTGCCAGCAGTTACTCAGGAGTAAAGAAAACCAAGAACTATGGCTACACCTTC. Its protein is CASSYSGVKKTKNYGYTF.

This clone was detected once. The gene calls are TRBV27 and TRBJ1-1; TRBD1 is a possible D gene (5 bases). Germline lookup yields CDR1 MNHEY and CDR2 SMNVEV (reference sequence). V dropped 3 bases and J dropped 4 bases, with 9 bases sitting between them. CDR3 length: 13 amino acids. CDR3 DNA sequence: TGTGCCAGCAGTTTCGTAGGGGCCACTGAAGCTTTCTTT. Protein sequence: CASSFVGATEAFF.

The V call is TRBV5-8, the J call TRBJ2-1; TRBD2 might be the D (5 bases). The CDR3 is made up of 15 amino acids. The V end was cut by 9 bases, the J end by 3 bases, with 19 bases between. Germline CDR1 SGHTS, CDR2 YDEGEE. CDR3 region: CATNKGSADYNEQFF. The CDR3 nucleotides read TGTGCCACCAATAAAGGGAGTGCAGACTACAATGAGCAGTTCTTC.

Comments on this clone: Other DNA sequences from this sample encode an identical CDR3 as well. The chain couples TRBV7-9 to TRBJ1-2, with D perhaps TRBD1 (5 bases). Looked up from germline, CDR1 is SEHNR and CDR2 is FQNEAQ (reference sequence). The CDR3 is made up of 13 amino acids. The V end was cut by 1 base, the J end by 8 bases, with 11 bases between. The CDR3 coding sequence is TGTGCCAGCAGCTTAGTTGTGGGGGGGGGCTACACCTTC. Protein: CASSLVVGGGYTF.

The chain joins TRBV7-2 to TRBJ2-7; TRBD2 agrees at 8 bases. Germline CDR1 reads SGHTA; CDR2 reads FQGNSA. J lost 5 bases, V lost 5 bases, and 5 bases had no gene match. This CDR3 has 13 residues. The CDR3 DNA is TGTGCCAGCAGCCCGGGACTAGTTAACGAGCAGTACTTC. Amino acid sequence: CASSPGLVNEQYF.

This chain's CDR3 is CASSLAWRGGMETQYF. The CDR3 DNA is TGTGCCAGCAGCTTAGCTTGGCGGGGGGGTATGGAGACCCAGTACTTC. The chain couples TRBV7-8 to TRBJ2-5; 9 nucleotides agree with TRBD2. The V segment lost 0 bases and the J segment 5 bases; nucleotides outside the gene matches: 7. Germline-derived CDR1 and CDR2 are SGHVS and FQNEAQ. The CDR3 runs 16 residues.

The chain carries TRBV6-5 and TRBJ2-1, with D unresolved. V shed 5 bases and J shed 4 bases, with 12 bases lying between them. CDR3 size: 14 residues. The germline CDR1 and CDR2 sequences are MNHEY and SVGAGI. DNA of the CDR3: TGTGCCAGCAGTCGAGATACCGATTACAATGAGCAGTTCTTC. Translation: CASSRDTDYNEQFF.